This T cell receptor (beta chain) was identified during a study of shared clonotypes between healthy human individuals. Comments on this clone: What it binds is not known.

Donation came from healthy HIV-negative adults that had no recent acute infections or vaccinations. Germline lookup yields CDR1 KGHSH and CDR2 LQKENI. V shed 6 bases and J 8 bases; nucleotides not matched to a gene: 8. The CDR3 loop spans 15 amino acids. TCRdb's table, derived via immunoSEQ multiplex PCR, lists solely in-frame clones and lacks some. The table has around 510,000 clones, 90% to 97% seen once. Findings and caveats of the study: Naive subsets typically showed greater estimated richness than memory subsets.

V gene TRBV18 combines with J gene TRBJ2-1, with 12 bases identical to TRBD2. This sequence originates from a woman aged 30 to 39 in good health. What was sequenced was naive CD4+ T cells sorted from blood. Subset here: CD45RA+ positively selected. The CDR3 DNA follows: TGTGCCAGCTCCCCCGGACTAGCGGGAATCGATGAGCAGTTCTTC. This translates into CASSPGLAGIDEQFF. The complete variable domain, with remaining parts taken from reference TRBV18 and TRBJ2-1, reads NAGVMQNPRHLVRRRGQEARLRCSPMKGHSHVYWYRQLPEEGLKFMVYLQKENIIDESGMPKERFSAEFPKEGPSILRIQQVVRGDSAAYFCASSPGLAGIDEQFFGPGTRLTVL.